Detailed here is one T cell receptor beta chain. Its antigen is as yet unknown. This record comes from a study of cytomegalovirus exposure and HLA in healthy donors. Regarding the study as a whole: The authors listed over 150 TCR beta chains as cytomegalovirus-associated.

This CDR3 has 14 amino acids. Germline CDR1 and CDR2: SNHLY and FYNNEI. The V end lost 4 bases, the J end lost 7 bases, and 13 bases lay between the germline ends. The primer mix had 60 Vbeta and 13 Jbeta primers. Sequencing used immunoSEQ multiplex PCR; TCRdb keeps in-frame clones, though not all of them. The data show around 140,000 clones, with almost 85% seen just once and roughly 3.2% held by the top ten. Sequenced: PBMCs. The receptor's source is a man between 18 and 29 years old in good health and CMV-seropositive. The chain carries TRBV2 and TRBJ1-4; TRBD1 might be the D (5 bases). The CDR3 DNA reads as TGTGCCAGCAGTGGAAAGGGGCTAGGTGAAAAACTGTTTTTT. Translated: CASSGKGLGEKLFF.